These 5 T cell receptor beta chains originate from one sample sequenced in a study of graft-versus-host responses after intestinal transplantation. TCRdb's copy holds only in-frame clones and misses some; the assay was immunoSEQ multiplex PCR. The sample has 35,000 to 50,000 clones, about 96% seen once. These receptors have no identified antigens. The sample consisted of unstimulated CD8+ T cells sorted from spleen or lymph node cells, taken before transplant. The receptors here all came from a human donor who was the organ donor for an intestinal transplant.

The rearrangement joins TRBV6-6 to TRBJ2-7, with D perhaps matching TRBD1 (5 bases). Trimming cost V 8 bases and J 7 bases, with 15 bases left between them. There are 12 residues in the CDR3. Germline V gene sequence: CDR1 MNHNY, CDR2 SVGAGI (reference sequence). CDR3 bases: TGTGCCAGCGGGCCCATAGGGGAAGAGCAGTACTTC. Its protein product is CASGPIGEEQYF.

The chain recombines TRBV28 with TRBJ1-4; perhaps TRBD1 as D (6 bases). The CDR3 has 13 residues. CDR1 and CDR2 (germline): MDHEN, SYDVKM. V was clipped by 4 bases and J by 7 bases, with 10 bases between them. CDR3 in DNA: TGTGCCAGCAGTTGGGGGCCCAGTGAAAAACTGTTTTTT. Its translation: CASSWGPSEKLFF.

This chain uses TRBV6-9 with TRBJ1-5; TRBD1 matches 7 bases. The length of the CDR3 is 13 residues. The J segment lost 5 bases and the V segment lost 8 bases, leaving 6 bases of the junction unmatched. Germline CDR1 is MNHGY and CDR2 is SVAAGI. CDR3 sequence reads: CASQDRTHQPQHF. The CDR3 DNA is TGTGCCAGCCAGGACAGGACCCATCAGCCCCAGCATTTT.

The genes are TRBV30 and TRBJ1-1, with 7 bases identical to TRBD1. This CDR3 is built from 14 residues. The junction had 8 bases not matched to a gene; V was cut back by 3 bases and J by 4 bases. Germline-derived CDR1 and CDR2 are GTSNPN and SVGIG (reference sequence). The CDR3 DNA sequence: TGTGCCTGGAGCGACATTGGGACAGCCACTGAAGCTTTCTTT. It codes for CAWSDIGTATEAFF.

The chain's CDR3 is CASSYSRGEQYF. The DNA of the CDR3 is TGTGCCAGCAGTTACTCCAGGGGTGAGCAGTACTTC. The chain is built from TRBV6-5 and TRBJ2-7; tentatively, D is TRBD1 (6 bases). Germline V gene sequence: CDR1 MNHEY, CDR2 SVGAGI. The V gene lost 0 bases and the J gene lost 7 bases, with 7 bases spanning the gap. There are 12 residues in the CDR3.